A selection of T cell receptor beta chains follows, all from one sample in a study of beta chain features in type 1 diabetes. Profiling relied on immunoSEQ multiplex PCR, and the TCRdb table lists in-frame clones only, not all of them. The data hold almost 350,000 clones, with about 18% observed a single time. What was sequenced was naive CD4+ T cells from blood. These TCRs come from a woman younger than 35 in good health. Both conserved end residues are part of each CDR3. The D gene is left open where the match is weak. Clone size is not always given. Where it is, it says once, few, many or a class for expanded clones.

v_gene	d_gene	abundance	j_gene	CDR3nt	CDR3aa
TRBV30	TRBD1	NA	TRBJ2-4	TGTGCCTGGAATTATGGGACAGGGGGCACGGCCAAAAACATTCAGTACTTC	CAWNYGTGGTAKNIQYF
TRBV30	NA	NA	TRBJ2-2	TGTGCCTGGAGTGTACTGAACGGGGAGCTGTTTTTT	CAWSVLNGELFF
TRBV6-5	TRBD1	NA	TRBJ1-1	TGTGCCAGCAGCTCCACGACAGGGGGGACTGAAGCTTTCTTT	CASSSTTGGTEAFF
TRBV6-5	TRBD1	few	TRBJ1-5	TGTGCCAGCAGTTACTCCGGGACAGGAGATGAGCCCCAGCATTTT	CASSYSGTGDEPQHF
TRBV15	NA	few	TRBJ2-5	TGTGCCACCAGCATGAGGGAGACCCAGTACTTC	CATSMRETQYF
TRBV30	NA	few	TRBJ2-3	TGTGCCTGGACCCCCGGTGCAGATACGCAGTATTTT	CAWTPGADTQYF
TRBV30	NA	NA	TRBJ2-3	TGTGCCTGGAGTGTACAGGGTACGGGCACAGATACGCAGTATTTT	CAWSVQGTGTDTQYF
TRBV5-6	TRBD1	few	TRBJ2-7	TGTGCCAGCAGCTCGACCTTCTCGTTTTCCCGGGACAGGACCGCCGAGCAGTACTTC	CASSSTFSFSRDRTAEQYF
TRBV30	TRBD1	few	TRBJ1-6	TGTGCCTGGAGCGCCCGGGACAGGGAGTGGGGGCTCCTCCACTTT	CAWSARDREWGLLHF
TRBV30	TRBD2	NA	TRBJ2-3	TGTGCCTGGAGTGTACCGGGGGGTGCAGATACGCAGTATTTT	CAWSVPGGADTQYF
TRBV5-1	TRBD1	NA	TRBJ2-5	TGCGCCAGCAGCCCCTTGACAGGGCGGGAGACCCAGTACTTC	CASSPLTGRETQYF
TRBV30	NA	NA	TRBJ1-1	TGTGCCTGGACACGGGGGGACACTGAAGCTTTCTTT	CAWTRGDTEAFF
TRBV12-5	TRBD1	NA	TRBJ2-5	TGTGCTAGTGGTCCCCGACAGGGTTTGGAGACCCAGTACTTC	CASGPRQGLETQYF
TRBV5-1	TRBD1	NA	TRBJ1-1	TGCGCCAGCAGCTCAACCGGGACAGGGGTCACTGAAGCTTTCTTT	CASSSTGTGVTEAFF
TRBV29-1	NA	few	TRBJ2-2	TGCAGCGTTTCAGGGTTTCGTGGGGAGCTGTTTTTT	CSVSGFRGELFF
TRBV15	NA	NA	TRBJ2-7	TGTGCCACCAGCAGATCGGGGTTACGGCTGTACTTC	CATSRSGLRLYF
TRBV6-5	NA	NA	TRBJ2-7	TGTGCCAGCAGTTACACACACCCGGGCTCCTACGAGCAGTACTTC	CASSYTHPGSYEQYF
TRBV5-4	NA	NA	TRBJ2-1	TGTGCCAGCAGCTTGGCGCCAGGGAACAATGAGCAGTTCTTC	CASSLAPGNNEQFF
TRBV6-6	TRBD2	few	TRBJ2-7	TGTGCCAGCAGCCGACTAGCGGGAGGGCGGTACGAGCAGTACTTC	CASSRLAGGRYEQYF
TRBV7-2	TRBD2	few	TRBJ2-2	TGTGCCAGCAGCAATGGGAAACTAGCGGGTGCCGGGGAGCTGTTTTTT	CASSNGKLAGAGELFF
TRBV7-2	TRBD1	NA	TRBJ1-2	TGTGCCAGCAGCTTAGCTGGGACAGGGGGTGGCTACACCTTC	CASSLAGTGGGYTF
TRBV18	NA	few	TRBJ1-5	TGTGCCAGCTCACCCCGGGTGAACGGCAATCAGCCCCAGCATTTT	CASSPRVNGNQPQHF